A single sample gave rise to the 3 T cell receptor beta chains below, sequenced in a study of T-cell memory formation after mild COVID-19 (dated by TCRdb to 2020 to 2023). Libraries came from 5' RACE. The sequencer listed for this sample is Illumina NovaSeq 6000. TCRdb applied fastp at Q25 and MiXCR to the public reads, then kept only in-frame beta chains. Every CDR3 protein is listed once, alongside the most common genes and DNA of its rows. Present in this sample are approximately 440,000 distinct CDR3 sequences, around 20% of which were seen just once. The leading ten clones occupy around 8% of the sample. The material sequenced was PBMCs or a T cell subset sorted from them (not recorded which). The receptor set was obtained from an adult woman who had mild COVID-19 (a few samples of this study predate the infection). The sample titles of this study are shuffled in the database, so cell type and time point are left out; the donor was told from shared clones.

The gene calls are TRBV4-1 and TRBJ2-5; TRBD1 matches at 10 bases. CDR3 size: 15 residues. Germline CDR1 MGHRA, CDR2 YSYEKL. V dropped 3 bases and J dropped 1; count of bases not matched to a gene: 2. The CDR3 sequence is CASSQGDRGQETQYF. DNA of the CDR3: TGCGCCAGCAGCCAGGGGGACAGGGGCCAAGAGACCCAGTACTTC.

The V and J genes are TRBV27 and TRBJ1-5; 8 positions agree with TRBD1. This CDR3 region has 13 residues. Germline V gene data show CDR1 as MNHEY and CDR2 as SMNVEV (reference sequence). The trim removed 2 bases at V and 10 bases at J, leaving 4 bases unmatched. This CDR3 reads CASSLVRGRPQHF. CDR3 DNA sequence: TGTGCCAGCAGTTTAGTCAGGGGGCGTCCCCAGCATTTT.

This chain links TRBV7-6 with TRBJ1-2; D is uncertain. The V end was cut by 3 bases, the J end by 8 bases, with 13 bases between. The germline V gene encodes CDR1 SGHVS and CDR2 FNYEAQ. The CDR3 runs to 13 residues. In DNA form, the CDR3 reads TGTGCCAGCAGCTTCCACGCTATGGGGGGCTACACCTTC. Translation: CASSFHAMGGYTF. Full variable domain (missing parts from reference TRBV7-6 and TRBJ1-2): GAGVSQSPRYKVTKRGQDVALRCDPISGHVSLYWYRQALGQGPEFLTYFNYEAQQDKSGLPNDRFSAERPEGSISTLTIQRTEQRDSAMYRCASSFHAMGGYTFGSGTRLTVV.